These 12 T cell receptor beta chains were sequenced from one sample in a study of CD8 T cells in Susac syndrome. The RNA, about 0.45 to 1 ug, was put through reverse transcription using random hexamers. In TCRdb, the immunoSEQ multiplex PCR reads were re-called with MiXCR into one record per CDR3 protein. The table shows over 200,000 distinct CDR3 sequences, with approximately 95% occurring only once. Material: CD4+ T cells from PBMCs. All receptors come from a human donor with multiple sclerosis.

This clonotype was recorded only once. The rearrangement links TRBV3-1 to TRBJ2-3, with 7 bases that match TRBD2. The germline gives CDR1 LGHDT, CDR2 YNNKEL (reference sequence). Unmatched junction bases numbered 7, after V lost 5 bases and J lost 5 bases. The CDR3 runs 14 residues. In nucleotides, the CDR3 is TGTGCCAGCAGCGCGGACGGGGGGAGAGATACGCAGTATTTT. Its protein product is CASSADGGRDTQYF.

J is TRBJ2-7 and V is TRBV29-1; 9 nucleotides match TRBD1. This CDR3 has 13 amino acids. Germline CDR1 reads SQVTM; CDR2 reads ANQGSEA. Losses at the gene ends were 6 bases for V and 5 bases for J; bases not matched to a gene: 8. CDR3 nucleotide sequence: TGCAGCGTCCATACAGGGGGCCGGGACGAGCAGTACTTC. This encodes CSVHTGGRDEQYF.

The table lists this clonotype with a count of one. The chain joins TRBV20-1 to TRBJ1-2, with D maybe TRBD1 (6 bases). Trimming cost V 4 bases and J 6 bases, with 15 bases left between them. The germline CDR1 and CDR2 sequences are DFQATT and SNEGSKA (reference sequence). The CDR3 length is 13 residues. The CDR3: CSATSTGQHGYTF. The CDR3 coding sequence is TGCAGTGCTACCTCTACAGGGCAGCATGGCTACACCTTC.

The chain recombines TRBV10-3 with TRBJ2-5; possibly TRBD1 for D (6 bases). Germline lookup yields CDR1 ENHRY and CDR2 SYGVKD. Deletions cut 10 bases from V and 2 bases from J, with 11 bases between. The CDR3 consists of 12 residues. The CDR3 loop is CASSDRQETQYF. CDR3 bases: TGTGCCAGTTCGGACAGACAAGAGACCCAGTACTTC.

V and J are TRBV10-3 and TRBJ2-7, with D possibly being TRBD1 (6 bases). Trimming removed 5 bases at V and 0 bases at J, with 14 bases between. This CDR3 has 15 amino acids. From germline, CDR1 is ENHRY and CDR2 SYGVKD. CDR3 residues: CAISWTATLSYEQYF. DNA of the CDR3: TGTGCCATCAGTTGGACAGCGACCCTCTCCTACGAGCAGTACTTC.

CDR3: CASSWTAMNTEAFF. The CDR3 nucleotides are TGTGCCAGCAGCTGGACAGCAATGAACACTGAAGCTTTCTTT. This chain links TRBV7-2 with TRBJ1-1; the D gene is possibly TRBD1 (6 bases). The V gene lost 4 bases and the J gene lost 0 bases, with 9 bases spanning the gap. Germline CDR1 and CDR2: SGHTA and FQGNSA. The CDR3 runs 14 residues.

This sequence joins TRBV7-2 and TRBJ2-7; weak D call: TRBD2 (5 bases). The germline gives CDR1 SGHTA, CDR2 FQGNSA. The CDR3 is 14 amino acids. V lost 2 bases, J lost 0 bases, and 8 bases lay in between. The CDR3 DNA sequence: TGTGCCAGCAGCTTAAGCGGCCTCTCCTACGAGCAGTACTTC. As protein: CASSLSGLSYEQYF.

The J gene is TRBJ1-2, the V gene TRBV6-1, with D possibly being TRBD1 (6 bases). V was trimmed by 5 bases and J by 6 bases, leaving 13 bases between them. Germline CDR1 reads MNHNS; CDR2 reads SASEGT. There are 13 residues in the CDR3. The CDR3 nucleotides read TGTGCCAGCAGTCCCCCTCAGGGGAATGGCTACACCTTC. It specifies CASSPPQGNGYTF.

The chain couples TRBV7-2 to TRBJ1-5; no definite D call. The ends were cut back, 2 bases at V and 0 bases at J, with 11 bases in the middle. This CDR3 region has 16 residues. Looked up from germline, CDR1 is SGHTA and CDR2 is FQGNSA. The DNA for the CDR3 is TGTGCCAGCAGCTTATTCGGCGGAGATAGCAATCAGCCCCAGCATTTT. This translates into CASSLFGGDSNQPQHF.

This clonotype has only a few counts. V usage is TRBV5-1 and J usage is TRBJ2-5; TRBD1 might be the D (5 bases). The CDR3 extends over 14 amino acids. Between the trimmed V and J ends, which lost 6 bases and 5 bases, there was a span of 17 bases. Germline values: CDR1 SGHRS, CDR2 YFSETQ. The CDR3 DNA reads TGCGCCAGCAAGGTTGGCCCAGGGATGGAGACCCAGTACTTC. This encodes CASKVGPGMETQYF. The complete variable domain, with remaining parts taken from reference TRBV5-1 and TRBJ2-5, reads KAGVTQTPRYLIKTRGQQVTLSCSPISGHRSVSWYQQTPGQGLQFLFEYFSETQRNKGNFPGRFSGRQFSNSRSEMNVSTLELGDSALYLCASKVGPGMETQYFGPGTRLLVL.

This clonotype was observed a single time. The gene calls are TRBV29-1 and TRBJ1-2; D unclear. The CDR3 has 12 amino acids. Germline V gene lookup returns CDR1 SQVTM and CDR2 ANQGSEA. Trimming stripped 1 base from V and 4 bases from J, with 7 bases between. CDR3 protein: CSVEGVSYGYTF. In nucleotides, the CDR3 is TGCAGCGTTGAAGGAGTCTCCTATGGCTACACCTTC.

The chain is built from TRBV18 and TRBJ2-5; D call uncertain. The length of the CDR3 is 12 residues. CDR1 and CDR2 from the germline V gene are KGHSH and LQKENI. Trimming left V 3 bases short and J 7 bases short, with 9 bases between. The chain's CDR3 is CASSPTGWTQYF. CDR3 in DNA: TGTGCCAGCTCACCTACCGGGTGGACCCAGTACTTC. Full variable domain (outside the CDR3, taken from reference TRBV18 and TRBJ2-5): NAGVMQNPRHLVRRRGQEARLRCSPMKGHSHVYWYRQLPEEGLKFMVYLQKENIIDESGMPKERFSAEFPKEGPSILRIQQVVRGDSAAYFCASSPTGWTQYFGPGTRLLVL.